The TCR beta chain under discussion was sequenced for a study of T cells after yellow fever vaccination. The CDR3 is 13 amino acids. Trimming removed 4 bases from V and 5 bases from J, with 9 bases in between. Per germline, CDR1 SNHLY and CDR2 FYNNEI. Conversion of TCR transcripts into cDNA relied on 5'RACE template switching, which added a universal primer site and UMIs. TCRdb itself ran the 5' RACE reads through MiXCR, one entry per CDR3 protein. The table has 300,000 to 350,000 distinct CDR3 sequences, 3.5% to 4.5% seen once; the top ten hold around 19%. Findings and caveats of the study: Weaker, the secondary response peaked sooner, at day 5 versus 15. Abundant clonotypes (contaminants from the bulk population) could be present in FACS-sorted repertoires.

This clonotype was recorded many times. Its specificity is unknown. This sequence originates from a young man who received the YFV17D yellow fever vaccine. Specimen: PBMCs, collected 15 days after the yellow fever booster vaccination. The chain couples TRBV2 to TRBJ2-1; D is possibly TRBD2 (6 bases). The DNA for the CDR3 is TGTGCCAGCAGTGCGGGACTCGACAATGAGCAGTTCTTC. Its translation is CASSAGLDNEQFF.